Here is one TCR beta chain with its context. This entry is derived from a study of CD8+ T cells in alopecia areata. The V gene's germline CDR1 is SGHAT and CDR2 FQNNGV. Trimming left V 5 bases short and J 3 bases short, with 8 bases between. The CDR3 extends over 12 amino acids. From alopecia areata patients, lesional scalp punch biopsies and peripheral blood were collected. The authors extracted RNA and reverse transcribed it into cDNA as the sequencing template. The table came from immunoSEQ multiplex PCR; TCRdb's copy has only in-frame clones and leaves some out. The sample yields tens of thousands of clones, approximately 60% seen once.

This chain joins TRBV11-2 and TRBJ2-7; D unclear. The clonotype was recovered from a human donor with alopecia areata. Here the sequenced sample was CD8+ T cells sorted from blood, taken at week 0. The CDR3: CASSVANYEQYF. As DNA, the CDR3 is TGTGCCAGCAGCGTTGCTAACTACGAGCAGTACTTC.